A selection of T cell receptor beta chains follows, all from one sample in a study of persistence of HIV-infected CD4 T cells. For these TCRs, the target antigens are not known. The protocol was immunoSEQ multiplex PCR, while the TCRdb copy is restricted to in-frame clones and leaves out a portion. Of 35,000 to 45,000 clones in the sample, about 85% are singletons; the top ten hold under 0.55%. This material consisted of CD4+ T cells sorted from PBMCs after roughly 17-hour stimulation, taken from a patient who received antiretroviral therapy. These receptors all come from an adult woman with HIV who was CMV-seropositive. Each CDR3 is given with its conserved first and last residue. The D gene is left open where the match is weak. The size field is filled for only some rows; it gives once, few, many or a size class.

v_gene,d_gene,abundance,j_gene,len,CDR3nt,CDR3aa
TRBV6-6,NA,NA,TRBJ1-2,13,TGTGCCAGCAGTTACCCGGCAGTGAATGGCTACACCTTC,CASSYPAVNGYTF
TRBV7-8,NA,NA,TRBJ2-4,16,TGTGCCAGCAGTATCCAGGGTCCGGCAGCCAAAAACATTCAGTACTTC,CASSIQGPAAKNIQYF
TRBV12-5,NA,NA,TRBJ1-5,13,TGTGCTAGTGGTTTGGTTCGGGATCAGCCCCAGCATTTT,CASGLVRDQPQHF
TRBV6-6,NA,few,TRBJ2-1,14,TGTGCCAGCAGGAACGACGGGAACTACAATGAGCAGTTCTTC,CASRNDGNYNEQFF
TRBV5-4,TRBD1,NA,TRBJ1-2,15,TGTGCCAGCAGCTTGCAGGGGGCGCGGTGGGATGGCTACACCTTC,CASSLQGARWDGYTF
TRBV29-1,TRBD1,NA,TRBJ1-2,11,TGCAGCACAGGGGGCATCGGTGGCTACACCTTC,CSTGGIGGYTF
TRBV18,NA,NA,TRBJ2-2,12,TGTGCCAGCTCGTCAGCCACCGGGGAGCTGTTTTTT,CASSSATGELFF
TRBV7-3,TRBD1,NA,TRBJ1-2,16,TGTGCCAGCAGCCCAAGCGTAACAGGGGGTGGCTATGGCTACACCTTC,CASSPSVTGGGYGYTF
TRBV6-6,NA,NA,TRBJ2-7,14,TGTGCCAGCAGTAGAGGGGGAGTCTCCTACGAGCAGTACTTC,CASSRGGVSYEQYF
TRBV28,NA,few,TRBJ1-1,12,TGTGCCAGCAGTGTCGGGAACACTGAAGCTTTCTTT,CASSVGNTEAFF
TRBV7-2,NA,NA,TRBJ1-3,15,TGTGCCAGCAGCTTATGGGGACCCACTGGAAACACCATATATTTT,CASSLWGPTGNTIYF
TRBV10-3,TRBD1,NA,TRBJ1-3,17,TGTGCCATCAGTTACCGGGACAGGTTTCAGCCTGGAAACACCATATATTTT,CAISYRDRFQPGNTIYF
TRBV30,NA,NA,TRBJ1-1,15,TGTGCCTGGAGGGATAGCAGGGGCATGAACACTGAAGCTTTCTTT,CAWRDSRGMNTEAFF
TRBV20-1,NA,NA,TRBJ1-1,13,TGCAGTGCTAGTCGTCAGCTAATCACTGAAGCTTTCTTT,CSASRQLITEAFF
TRBV9,TRBD2,NA,TRBJ2-1,16,TGTGCCAGCAGCGTAGTGGGCGGGGGGGCCTCCAGTGAGCAGTTCTTC,CASSVVGGGASSEQFF
TRBV25-1,NA,NA,TRBJ2-3,11,TGTGCCAGCAGTGGTCGAGATACGCAGTATTTT,CASSGRDTQYF
TRBV7-7,TRBD2,NA,TRBJ2-3,15,TGTGCTAGCAGCCCCGGACTAGCTGGGGCAGATACGCAGTATTTT,CASSPGLAGADTQYF
TRBV3-1/TRBV3-2,NA,NA,TRBJ1-2,13,TGTGCCAGCAGCCAAGATAAGGTCTATGGCTACACCTTC,CASSQDKVYGYTF
TRBV30,NA,NA,TRBJ2-5,13,TGTGCCTGGAGGTTTGGGGGCGTGGAGACCCAGTACTTC,CAWRFGGVETQYF
TRBV28,NA,once,TRBJ1-6,15,TGTGCCAGCAGCCCCCCCCGCAGCTATAATTCACCCCTCCACTTT,CASSPPRSYNSPLHF
TRBV7-8,NA,once,TRBJ1-2,13,TGTGCCAGCAGCCCCGAACTTGACTATGGCTACACCTTC,CASSPELDYGYTF
TRBV5-1,NA,once,TRBJ1-1,13,TGCGCCAGCAGCTTAAAGGGCAACACTGAAGCTTTCTTT,CASSLKGNTEAFF
TRBV5-8,TRBD2,NA,TRBJ2-7,13,TGTGCCAGTCGGACTAGCGGAGTCTACGAGCAGTACTTC,CASRTSGVYEQYF
TRBV6-5,NA,NA,TRBJ1-4,13,TGTGCCGGGCAGTCTGCAACTAATGAAAAACTGTTTTTT,CAGQSATNEKLFF
TRBV7-3,NA,NA,TRBJ2-5,12,TGTGCCAGCAGTTTCGCGGGTGCGACCCAGTACTTC,CASSFAGATQYF
TRBV27,NA,once,TRBJ2-1,16,TGTGCCAGCAGTTTAGCCCCAGGGCCTGGGGGGAATGAGCAGTTCTTC,CASSLAPGPGGNEQFF
TRBV5-5,TRBD1,NA,TRBJ1-2,15,TGTGCCAGCAGCTCGGGAGGGGGCCGCCTCTATGGCTACACCTTC,CASSSGGGRLYGYTF
TRBV15,NA,NA,TRBJ2-4,13,TGTGCCACCAGCAGAGTTAGGGGTAGCATTCAGTACTTC,CATSRVRGSIQYF
TRBV3-1/TRBV3-2,NA,NA,TRBJ1-6,14,TGTGCCAGCAGCGTCGGACAGCCTAATTCACCCCTCCACTTT,CASSVGQPNSPLHF
TRBV6-1,NA,NA,TRBJ1-2,15,TGTGCCAGCAGTGAGGCTAACAGTCCGAACTATGGCTACACCTTC,CASSEANSPNYGYTF
TRBV7-8,NA,NA,TRBJ2-1,16,TGTGCCAGCAGCTTATACGGACTTCAAACCTACAATGAGCAGTTCTTC,CASSLYGLQTYNEQFF
TRBV5-6,NA,once,TRBJ1-5,16,TGTGCCAGCAGCTTGGCGGGGAGGATGGGTCATCAGCCCCAGCATTTT,CASSLAGRMGHQPQHF
TRBV24-1,TRBD2,NA,TRBJ2-1,14,TGTGCCACCAGTCTAGCGGGGGCCAACGGGGAGCAGTTCTTC,CATSLAGANGEQFF
TRBV6-4,TRBD2,NA,TRBJ2-1,15,TGTGCCAGCAGCAATATAGCGGGGGGTGGAAATGAGCAGTTCTTC,CASSNIAGGGNEQFF
TRBV6-5,NA,NA,TRBJ2-7,14,TGTGCCAGTAGTTTGGACCGATTTCCCTACGAGCAGTACTTC,CASSLDRFPYEQYF
TRBV27,TRBD1,NA,TRBJ1-1,14,TGTGCCAGCAGAAAGGGGACAGGGATAACTGAAGCTTTCTTT,CASRKGTGITEAFF
TRBV5-5,TRBD2,NA,TRBJ2-1,15,TGTGCCAGCAGCTTGGCGGGTAGCGGGGTCGTTGAGCAGTTCTTC,CASSLAGSGVVEQFF
TRBV7-3,TRBD1,NA,TRBJ2-3,17,TGTGCCAGCAGCACTGGCCCCAGGGGGCTCGGCACAGATACGCAGTATTTT,CASSTGPRGLGTDTQYF
TRBV6-5,TRBD1,NA,TRBJ1-1,14,TGTGCCAGCAGTTATGACAGGGGGAACACTGAAGCTTTCTTT,CASSYDRGNTEAFF
TRBV3-1/TRBV3-2,NA,NA,TRBJ2-1,15,TGTGCCAGCAGCCAAGATAGTCGCGCAGTCGGTGAGCAGTTCTTC,CASSQDSRAVGEQFF
TRBV5-1,NA,NA,TRBJ1-1,15,TGCGCCAGCAGCCGATCAGGGGTTCCGAACACTGAAGCTTTCTTT,CASSRSGVPNTEAFF
TRBV5-1,NA,NA,TRBJ1-1,12,TGCGCCAGCAGCTTGAACAGTCAAGAAGCTTTCTTT,CASSLNSQEAFF
TRBV6-5,NA,NA,TRBJ2-3,12,TGTGCCAGCCACCTAGGGTCGAATACGCAGTATTTT,CASHLGSNTQYF
TRBV7-9,NA,NA,TRBJ1-4,16,TGTGCCAGCAGCCCTACTGGAAGCCACAATAATGAAAAACTGTTTTTT,CASSPTGSHNNEKLFF